The subject of this entry is one T cell receptor beta chain. The target antigen is unknown. This sample was included in a study of resident and recirculating memory T cells in vitiligo. Study information: Samples were epidermis from two lesional and two nonlesional sites, plus PBMCs. Notes on the study in general: No single dominant TCR clone appeared; lesion clonality varied. Different lesions suggested infiltration by different T cell clones.

Germline CDR1 is SGHRS and CDR2 is YFSETQ. The CDR3 is 15 residues long. V was clipped by 4 bases and J by 4 bases, with 18 bases between them. Sequencing was performed with immunoSEQ multiplex PCR; in TCRdb, only in-frame clones are kept and a portion is missing. This sample has fewer than 85,000 clones; 92% occur once, and the top ten carry about 5.5%. Confetti depigmentation, marking active vitiligo, was absent in these patients. This sequence was found in a male donor with vitiligo. The V call is TRBV5-1, the J call TRBJ2-7; possible D gene TRBD2, 7 bases. The sample comprised blood. This chain's CDR3 is CASSIYPGRGYEQYF. CDR3 DNA sequence: TGCGCCAGCAGCATATACCCGGGGAGGGGGTACGAGCAGTACTTC.